This T cell receptor (beta chain) is drawn from a study of T-cell reconstitution after alpha-beta-depleted transplantation in children. Researchers prepared the TCRbeta library using unique molecular identifiers, the study reports. TCRdb re-derived calls from the PCR reads in MiXCR, one entry per CDR3 protein. The sample carries roughly 500,000 distinct CDR3 sequences, around 16% recorded once. The CDR3 runs 16 residues. The ends were cut back, 0 bases at V and 0 bases at J, with 12 bases in the middle. Germline V gene data show CDR1 as MGHRA and CDR2 as YSYEKL. The sequencing used PBMCs from the stem cell graft donor, collected from the stem cell graft. V gene TRBV4-1 combines with J gene TRBJ2-7, with D possibly being TRBD2 (5 bases). The TCR sequence derives from a human donor who donated a stem cell graft to a child with acute lymphoblastic leukemia. The CDR3 region is CASSQDPRADSYEQYF. As DNA, the CDR3 is TGCGCCAGCAGCCAAGACCCGAGGGCGGACTCCTACGAGCAGTACTTC.